Shown below are 29 T cell receptor beta chains from a single sample sequenced in a study of cytomegalovirus exposure and HLA in healthy donors. This PCR relied on a set of 60 Vbeta primers and 13 Jbeta primers. Repertoires were generated with immunoSEQ multiplex PCR, while TCRdb's copy carries only in-frame clones and drops some. The table has roughly 110,000 clones, 74% seen once; the top ten hold approximately 2.2%. The material sequenced was PBMCs. Receptors originate from a human donor in good health.

This clone has just a few counts. The chain joins TRBV5-6 to TRBJ1-5; 8 nucleotides line up with TRBD1. Unmatched junction bases numbered 7, after V lost 4 bases and J lost 7 bases. CDR3 length: 14 residues. Germline CDR1 and CDR2: SGHDT and YYEEEE. The CDR3 loop is CASSPRGQGQPQHF. As DNA, the CDR3 is TGTGCCAGCAGCCCTAGAGGACAGGGACAGCCCCAGCATTTT. Full variable domain (outside the CDR3, taken from reference TRBV5-6 and TRBJ1-5): DAGVTQSPTHLIKTRGQQVTLRCSPKSGHDTVSWYQQALGQGPQFIFQYYEEEERQRGNFPDRFSGHQFPNYSSELNVNALLLGDSALYLCASSPRGQGQPQHFGDGTRLSIL.

Here the CDR3 reads CASSQGDRGLEKLFF. CDR3 DNA: TGCGCCAGCAGCCAGGGGGACAGGGGGCTTGAAAAACTGTTTTTT. V is TRBV4-3 and J is TRBJ1-4; 12 positions agree with TRBD1. CDR3 length: 15 residues. The germline V gene encodes CDR1 LGHNA and CDR2 YSLEER. V shed 3 bases, J shed 7 bases, and the junction held 3 bases outside the gene matches.

This clone was detected a few times. At one boundary the junction diverges from the germline segment, which might be a read error. The rearrangement links TRBV6-6 to TRBJ1-2; 9 bases are a match to TRBD1. The CDR3 extends over 12 amino acids. Germline CDR1 and CDR2: MNHNY and SVGAGI (reference sequence). Here the CDR3 DNA reads TGTGCCAGCAGTTACGGGACAGGGCCTACCGCCTTC. Translating it yields CASSYGTGPTAF.

The V and J genes are TRBV28 and TRBJ2-3; the match to TRBD2 covers 9 bases. This CDR3 contains 15 residues. Germline lookup yields CDR1 MDHEN and CDR2 SYDVKM. Unmatched junction bases numbered 8, after V lost 5 bases and J lost 5 bases. The CDR3 DNA sequence: TGTGCCAGCAGTGCGCCGCGGGGGGGAGAAGATACGCAGTATTTT. Protein product: CASSAPRGGEDTQYF.

The genes are TRBV18 and TRBJ1-1; D remains unclear. Looked up from germline, CDR1 is KGHSH and CDR2 is LQKENI. The CDR3 loop spans 13 amino acids. Trimming left V 3 bases short and J 1 base short, with 6 bases between. CDR3 residues: CASSPERNTEAFF. DNA for the CDR3: TGTGCCAGCTCACCCGAGAGGAACACTGAAGCTTTCTTT. Looking up the rest from reference TRBV18 and TRBJ1-1 gives the full variable domain: NAGVMQNPRHLVRRRGQEARLRCSPMKGHSHVYWYRQLPEEGLKFMVYLQKENIIDESGMPKERFSAEFPKEGPSILRIQQVVRGDSAAYFCASSPERNTEAFFGQGTRLTVV.

The rearrangement links TRBV10-3 to TRBJ2-1; 8 nucleotides match TRBD2. In germline, CDR1 is ENHRY, CDR2 SYGVKD. The trim removed 8 bases at V and 4 bases at J, leaving 10 bases unmatched. The CDR3 is made up of 15 amino acids. The CDR3 sequence: CAIAGYSGSYNEQFF. As DNA, the CDR3 is TGTGCCATCGCCGGCTACAGCGGGAGTTACAATGAGCAGTTCTTC.

This clone was detected only a few times. The chain joins TRBV18 to TRBJ1-5; D is unresolved. This CDR3 is 13 amino acids long. Germline V gene data show CDR1 as KGHSH and CDR2 as LQKENI. Trimming cost V 6 bases and J 2 bases, with 8 bases left between them. CDR3 in amino acids: CASSQARNQPQHF. For the CDR3, the DNA is TGTGCCAGCTCGCAGGCCCGCAATCAGCCCCAGCATTTT. The complete variable domain, with remaining parts taken from reference TRBV18 and TRBJ1-5, reads NAGVMQNPRHLVRRRGQEARLRCSPMKGHSHVYWYRQLPEEGLKFMVYLQKENIIDESGMPKERFSAEFPKEGPSILRIQQVVRGDSAAYFCASSQARNQPQHFGDGTRLSIL.

The J gene is TRBJ2-3, the V gene TRBV27, with D possibly matching TRBD1 (6 bases). The germline V gene has CDR1 MNHEY and CDR2 SMNVEV (reference sequence). This CDR3 is built from 16 residues. The V end was cut by 5 bases, the J end by 3 bases, with 18 bases between. CDR3 in DNA: TGTGCCAGCAGTCCGACCGGGACAAGAAGAACAGATACGCAGTATTTT. Translated: CASSPTGTRRTDTQYF.

This chain joins TRBV2 and TRBJ1-5; D is unclear. V lost 4 bases to trimming and J lost 0 bases, with 10 bases between them. This CDR3 has 15 amino acids. Germline values: CDR1 SNHLY, CDR2 FYNNEI. Here the CDR3 DNA reads TGTGCCAGCAGTGTAACAGATCTTAGCAATCAGCCCCAGCATTTT. As protein: CASSVTDLSNQPQHF.

V usage is TRBV7-9 and J usage is TRBJ2-1; TRBD2 matches at 8 bases. Germline loops: CDR1 SEHNR, CDR2 FQNEAQ (reference sequence). V lost 5 bases, J lost 4 bases, and 13 bases stayed unmatched. This CDR3 has 17 residues. The CDR3 here is CASSGTLRAGVYNEQFF. CDR3 in DNA: TGTGCCAGCAGCGGCACTTTGCGAGCGGGGGTATACAATGAGCAGTTCTTC.

The chain recombines TRBV19 with TRBJ1-2; 7 bases match TRBD1. V lost 5 bases, J lost 8 bases, and 8 bases stayed unmatched. The CDR3 totals 13 residues. Germline CDR1 LNHDA, CDR2 SQIVND (reference sequence). Here the CDR3 reads CASSVNRGAGYTF. The CDR3 nucleotides are TGTGCCAGTAGTGTAAACAGGGGTGCCGGCTACACCTTC.

This clone came up a few times. The DNA for the CDR3 is TGTGCCAGCAGTAACGGACTAGCGGGCCTATACGAGCAGTACTTC. This encodes CASSNGLAGLYEQYF. This chain uses TRBV6-1 with TRBJ2-7; TRBD2 aligns across 11 bases. Trimming at V came to 5 bases and at J to 4 bases, leaving 7 bases not matched to a gene. The CDR3 has 15 residues. Germline lookup yields CDR1 MNHNS and CDR2 SASEGT.

The chain is built from TRBV6-5 and TRBJ1-2; 9 bases align to TRBD1. V lost 5 bases to trimming and J lost 6 bases; unmatched junction nucleotides: 4. The germline V gene has CDR1 MNHEY and CDR2 SVGAGI. This CDR3 spans 13 amino acids. The CDR3 is CASSTTGGDGYTF. The CDR3 DNA reads TGTGCCAGCAGTACCACAGGGGGCGATGGCTACACCTTC.

The table lists this clone with a count of one. V usage is TRBV4-1 and J usage is TRBJ1-2; a weak D match, TRBD1 (5 bases). Germline lookup yields CDR1 MGHRA and CDR2 YSYEKL. The CDR3 contains 17 residues. The V gene lost 2 bases and the J gene lost 1 base, with 17 bases spanning the gap. As DNA, the CDR3 is TGCGCCAGCAGCCAAACCCCCGACAGTACGCTTAACTATGGCTACACCTTC. Its protein product is CASSQTPDSTLNYGYTF.

This chain connects TRBV30 to TRBJ1-1, with 7 bases matching TRBD1. The junction had 4 bases not matched to a gene; V was cut back by 5 bases and J by 1 base. The CDR3 runs to 13 residues. Germline V CDR1 and CDR2: GTSNPN, SVGIG (reference sequence). The CDR3 DNA reads TGTGCCTGGGACAGGGCCAGGAACACTGAAGCTTTCTTT. It specifies CAWDRARNTEAFF.

Note on this clone: A junction boundary mismatches the germline segment, possibly from a read error. The J gene is TRBJ2-7, the V gene TRBV2, with 14 bases identical to TRBD2. The CDR3 sequence is 13 residues long. CDR1 and CDR2 from the germline V gene are SNHLY and FYNNEI. The CDR3 loop is CASSDGTSGSRNF. DNA of the CDR3: TGTGCCAGCAGTGATGGGACTAGCGGGAGTAGGAACTTC.

This clone has just a few counts. J is TRBJ2-2 and V is TRBV4-1, with 9 bases that match TRBD1. Germline assignment: CDR1 MGHRA and CDR2 YSYEKL. The CDR3 is 15 amino acids. Trimming took 5 bases from V and 6 from J; bases not matched to a gene: 7. Here the CDR3 reads CASSTRTGEAGELFF. DNA of the CDR3: TGCGCCAGCAGCACTCGGACAGGGGAAGCCGGGGAGCTGTTTTTT.

This rearrangement joins TRBV7-7 to TRBJ1-5; TRBD1 is a possible D gene (5 bases). This CDR3 is built from 18 residues. Per the germline V gene, CDR1 is SSHAT and CDR2 is FNYEAQ (reference sequence). V lost 5 bases and J 0 bases, leaving 20 bases between the germline ends. This chain's CDR3 is CASSRTARPGGSNQPQHF. The CDR3, as DNA: TGTGCCAGCAGCCGTACCGCGCGCCCCGGGGGTAGCAATCAGCCCCAGCATTTT.

CDR3 in DNA: TGTGCCAGCAGTTACGACACTTCCAGTGAAGCTTTCTTT. Amino acid sequence: CASSYDTSSEAFF. The rearrangement joins TRBV6-5 to TRBJ1-1; D not certain. CDR3 length: 13 amino acids. Germline assignment: CDR1 MNHEY and CDR2 SVGAGI. The V end was cut by 2 bases, the J end by 7 bases, with 11 bases between.

This clone was seen more than once but under ten times. This chain links TRBV5-1 with TRBJ2-5; D perhaps matches TRBD1 (6 bases). V lost 3 bases and J 4 bases, leaving 13 bases between the germline ends. Per germline, CDR1 SGHRS and CDR2 YFSETQ. The CDR3 runs to 14 residues. Written as DNA, the CDR3 is TGCGCCAGCAGCTATTCAGGGGCTGGAGAGACCCAGTACTTC. It codes for CASSYSGAGETQYF. The full variable domain, completed using reference TRBV5-1 and TRBJ2-5, is KAGVTQTPRYLIKTRGQQVTLSCSPISGHRSVSWYQQTPGQGLQFLFEYFSETQRNKGNFPGRFSGRQFSNSRSEMNVSTLELGDSALYLCASSYSGAGETQYFGPGTRLLVL.

The J gene is TRBJ1-5, the V gene TRBV6-6, with 8 nucleotides matching TRBD1. In germline, CDR1 is MNHNY, CDR2 SVGAGI (reference sequence). V lost 6 bases and J lost 6; bases outside the gene matches: 7. CDR3 size: 14 residues. The CDR3 here is CASSPTGVSQPQHF. CDR3 bases: TGTGCCAGCAGCCCGACAGGGGTGAGTCAGCCCCAGCATTTT.

The chain recombines TRBV23-1 with TRBJ1-5; weak D call: TRBD1 (6 bases). TRBV23-1 is placed among ORFs of uncertain function. V was clipped by 5 bases and J by 2 bases, with 10 bases between them. The CDR3 is 14 amino acids. CDR3 coding DNA: TGCGCCAGCAGTAGGGCAGGGGGCAATCAGCCCCAGCATTTT. It is translated as CASSRAGGNQPQHF.

J is TRBJ2-2 and V is TRBV27, with D perhaps matching TRBD2 (6 bases). The CDR3 is made up of 15 amino acids. Trimming took 8 bases from V and 6 from J, leaving 19 bases between them. CDR1 is MNHEY and CDR2 is SMNVEV in the germline V gene (reference sequence). The CDR3 reads CASSKGRLDPGELFF. The CDR3, as DNA: TGTGCCAGCTCCAAAGGGAGACTAGACCCCGGGGAGCTGTTTTTT.

As regards this clone: This specimen includes other DNA sequences encoding the same CDR3. The chain carries TRBV6-1 and TRBJ2-2; 7 bases line up with TRBD1. Germline CDR1 and CDR2: MNHNS and SASEGT. Trimming took 3 bases from V and 4 from J; bases not matched to a gene: 8. The CDR3 consists of 16 residues. The CDR3 spells CASSDPTGSGTGELFF. The CDR3 bases are TGTGCCAGCAGTGACCCGACAGGGTCGGGCACCGGGGAGCTGTTTTTT.

The rearrangement joins TRBV4-1 to TRBJ2-1, with TRBD2 as a possible D gene (6 bases). This CDR3 comprises 16 residues. V shed 0 bases and J shed 0 bases, with 9 bases lying between them. CDR1 and CDR2 from the germline V gene are MGHRA and YSYEKL. The CDR3 sequence is CASSQEFGSSYNEQFF. The CDR3 region has the DNA TGCGCCAGCAGCCAAGAGTTCGGGAGCTCCTACAATGAGCAGTTCTTC.

V and J are TRBV11-3 and TRBJ2-3; 11 nucleotides match TRBD1. Trimming removed 3 bases from V and 6 bases from J; junction bases left unmatched: 2. CDR1 and CDR2 (germline): SGHNT, YENEEA. The length of the CDR3 is 14 residues. As DNA, the CDR3 is TGTGCCAGCAGCTTGGGACAGGGGGGCGATACGCAGTATTTT. Translated, it gives CASSLGQGGDTQYF.

This clone appeared a single time. The chain couples TRBV27 to TRBJ1-5; 7 bases line up with TRBD1. CDR1 is MNHEY and CDR2 is SMNVEV in the germline V gene (reference sequence). The ends lost 5 bases at V and 7 bases at J; junction bases unmatched: 8. This CDR3 contains 14 residues. The CDR3: CASSRQGVGQPQHF. In DNA, the CDR3 is TGTGCCAGCAGTCGCCAGGGGGTCGGGCAGCCCCAGCATTTT.

The chain couples TRBV7-9 to TRBJ2-1; TRBD2 aligns across 15 bases. The germline V gene encodes CDR1 SEHNR and CDR2 FQNEAQ (reference sequence). V lost 5 bases, J lost 7 bases, and 12 bases stayed unmatched. There are 18 residues in the CDR3. The CDR3 DNA sequence: TGTGCCAGCAGCCCCCCCGGACTAGCGGGAGGGGGGATAAATGAGCAGTTCTTC. It encodes CASSPPGLAGGGINEQFF.

The rearrangement links TRBV27 to TRBJ1-4, with a weak D call TRBD1 (5 bases). The CDR3 runs 15 residues. Deletions cut 3 bases from V and 10 bases from J, with 18 bases between. The germline V gene has CDR1 MNHEY and CDR2 SMNVEV (reference sequence). CDR3 coding DNA: TGTGCCAGCAGTTTCCGGGGGACGGGCGGCGGAAAACTGTTTTTT. Protein sequence: CASSFRGTGGGKLFF.